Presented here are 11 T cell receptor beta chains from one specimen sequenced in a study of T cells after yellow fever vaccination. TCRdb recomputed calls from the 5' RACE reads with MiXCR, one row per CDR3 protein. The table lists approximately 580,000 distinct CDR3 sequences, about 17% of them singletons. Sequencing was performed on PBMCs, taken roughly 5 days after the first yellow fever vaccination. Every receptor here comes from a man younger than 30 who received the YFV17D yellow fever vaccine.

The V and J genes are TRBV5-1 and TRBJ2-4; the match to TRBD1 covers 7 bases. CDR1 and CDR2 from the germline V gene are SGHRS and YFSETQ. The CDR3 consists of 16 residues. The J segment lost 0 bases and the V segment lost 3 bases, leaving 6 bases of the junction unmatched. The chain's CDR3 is CASSSHRGQAKNIQYF. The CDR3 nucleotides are TGCGCCAGCAGCTCCCACAGGGGCCAAGCCAAAAACATTCAGTACTTC.

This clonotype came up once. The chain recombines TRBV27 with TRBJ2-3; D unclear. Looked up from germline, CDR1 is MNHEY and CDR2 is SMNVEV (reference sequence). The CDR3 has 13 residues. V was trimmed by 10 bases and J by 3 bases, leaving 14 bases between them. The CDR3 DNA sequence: TGTGCCACCCTTTTGATTGGGACAGATACGCAGTATTTT. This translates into CATLLIGTDTQYF.

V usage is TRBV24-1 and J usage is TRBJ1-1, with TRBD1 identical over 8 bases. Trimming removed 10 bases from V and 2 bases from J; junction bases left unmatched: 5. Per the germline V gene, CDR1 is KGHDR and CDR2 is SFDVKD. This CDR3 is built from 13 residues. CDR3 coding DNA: TGTGCCACAAGACAGGGGACTAACACTGAAGCTTTCTTT. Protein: CATRQGTNTEAFF.

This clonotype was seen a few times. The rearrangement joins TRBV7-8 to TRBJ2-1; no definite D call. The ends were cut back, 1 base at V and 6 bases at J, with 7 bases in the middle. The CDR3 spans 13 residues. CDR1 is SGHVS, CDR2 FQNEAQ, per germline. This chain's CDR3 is CASSLVKGNEQFF. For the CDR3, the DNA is TGTGCCAGCAGCTTAGTAAAAGGCAATGAGCAGTTCTTC.

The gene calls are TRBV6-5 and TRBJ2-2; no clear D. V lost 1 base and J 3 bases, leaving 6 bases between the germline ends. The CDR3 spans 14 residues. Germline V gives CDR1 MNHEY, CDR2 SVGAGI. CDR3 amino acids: CASSYFRYTGELFF. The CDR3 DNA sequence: TGTGCCAGCAGTTACTTTCGATACACCGGGGAGCTGTTTTTT.

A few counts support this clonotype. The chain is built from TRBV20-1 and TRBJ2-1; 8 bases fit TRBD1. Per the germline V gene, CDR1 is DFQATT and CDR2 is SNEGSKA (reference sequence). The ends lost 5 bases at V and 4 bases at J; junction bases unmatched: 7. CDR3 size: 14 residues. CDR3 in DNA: TGCAGTGCTGGAACAGGGGGTAGTTACAATGAGCAGTTCTTC. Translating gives CSAGTGGSYNEQFF.

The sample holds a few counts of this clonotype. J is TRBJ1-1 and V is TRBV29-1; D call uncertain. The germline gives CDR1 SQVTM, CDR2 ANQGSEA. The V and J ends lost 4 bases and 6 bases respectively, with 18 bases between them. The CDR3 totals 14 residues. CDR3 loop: CSVGSPTATAEAFF. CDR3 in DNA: TGCAGCGTTGGATCCCCGACGGCCACGGCTGAAGCTTTCTTT. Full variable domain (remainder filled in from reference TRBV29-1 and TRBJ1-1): SAVISQKPSRDICQRGTSLTIQCQVDSQVTMMFWYRQQPGQSLTLIATANQGSEATYESGFVIDKFPISRPNLTFSTLTVSNMSPEDSSIYLCSVGSPTATAEAFFGQGTRLTVV.

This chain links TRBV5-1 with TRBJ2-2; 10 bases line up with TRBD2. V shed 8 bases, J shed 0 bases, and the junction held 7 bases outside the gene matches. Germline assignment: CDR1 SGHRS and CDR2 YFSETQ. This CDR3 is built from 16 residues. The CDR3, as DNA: TGCGCCAGTAAGCGGGGGGGAACCGCGAACACCGGGGAGCTGTTTTTT. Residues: CASKRGGTANTGELFF.

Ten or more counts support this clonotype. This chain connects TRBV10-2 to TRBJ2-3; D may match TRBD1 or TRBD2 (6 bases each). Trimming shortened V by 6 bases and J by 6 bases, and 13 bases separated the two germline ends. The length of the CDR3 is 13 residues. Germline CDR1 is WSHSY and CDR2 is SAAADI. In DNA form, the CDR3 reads TGCGCCAGCAGCGGGGGCCTGGTTGATACGCAGTATTTT. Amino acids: CASSGGLVDTQYF.

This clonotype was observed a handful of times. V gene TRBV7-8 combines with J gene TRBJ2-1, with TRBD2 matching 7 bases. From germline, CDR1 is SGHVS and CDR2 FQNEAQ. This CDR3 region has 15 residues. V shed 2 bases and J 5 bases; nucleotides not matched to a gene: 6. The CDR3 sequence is CASSLWSSGNNEQFF. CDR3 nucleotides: TGTGCCAGCAGCTTATGGTCTAGCGGAAACAATGAGCAGTTCTTC.

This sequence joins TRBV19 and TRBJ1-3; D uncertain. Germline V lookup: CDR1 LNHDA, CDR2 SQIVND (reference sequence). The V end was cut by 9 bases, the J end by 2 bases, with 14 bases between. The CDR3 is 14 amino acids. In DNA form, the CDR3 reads TGTGCCAGCATGGGGTCCCTGACTGGAAACACCATATATTTT. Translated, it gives CASMGSLTGNTIYF. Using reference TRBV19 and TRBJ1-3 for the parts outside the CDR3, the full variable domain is DGGITQSPKYLFRKEGQNVTLSCEQNLNHDAMYWYRQDPGQGLRLIYYSQIVNDFQKGDIAEGYSVSREKKESFPLTVTSAQKNPTAFYLCASMGSLTGNTIYFGEGSWLTVV.